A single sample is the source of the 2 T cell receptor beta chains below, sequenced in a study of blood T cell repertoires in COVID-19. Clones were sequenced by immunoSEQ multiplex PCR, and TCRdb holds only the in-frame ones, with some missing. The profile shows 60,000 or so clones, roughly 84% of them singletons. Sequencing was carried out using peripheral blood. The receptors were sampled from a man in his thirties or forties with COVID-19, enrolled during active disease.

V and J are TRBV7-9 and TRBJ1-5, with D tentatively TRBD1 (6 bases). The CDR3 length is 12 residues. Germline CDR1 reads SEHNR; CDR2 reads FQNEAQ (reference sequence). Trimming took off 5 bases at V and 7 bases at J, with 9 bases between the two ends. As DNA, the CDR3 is TGTGCCAGCAGCCGCGACAGGCAGCCCCAGCATTTT. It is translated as CASSRDRQPQHF.

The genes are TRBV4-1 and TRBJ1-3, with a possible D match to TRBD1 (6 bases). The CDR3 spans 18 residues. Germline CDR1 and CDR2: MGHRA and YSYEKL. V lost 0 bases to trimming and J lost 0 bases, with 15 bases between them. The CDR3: CASSQDGGRGYSGNTIYF. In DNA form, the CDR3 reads TGCGCCAGCAGCCAAGATGGCGGCAGGGGATACTCTGGAAACACCATATATTTT.